This T cell receptor (beta chain) was profiled in a study of regulatory T cells in long-lasting Graves disease. Building of the TCR beta libraries involved iRepertoire HTBI primers and Arm-PCR of CDR3 regions. One entry per CDR3 protein, called by TCRdb with MiXCR from the multiplex PCR reads. The sample consists of under 800,000 distinct CDR3 sequences, 15% to 20% of them appearing once. The V gene's germline CDR1 is KGHSH and CDR2 LQKENI. The V and J ends lost 4 bases and 9 bases, in that order; junction bases with no gene match: 5. The CDR3 runs to 13 residues. The time point is: newly diagnosed GD, antithyroid drugs for less than 3 months. PBMCs were the source of the RNA used for TCR sequencing. This clonotype was recorded at least ten times. Its antigen is unidentified. Findings of the study overall: Compared with new cases, persistent Graves' patients showed reduced TCR diversity. New patients shared about 910 public clonotypes, and persistent patients shared more, with a few thousand.

These sequences were also reported in another study, on T cells in Graves' hyperthyroidism and ophthalmopathy.

V usage is TRBV18 and J usage is TRBJ2-7; TRBD2 matches at 11 bases. Sample: peripheral blood mononuclear cells (PBMCs), taken at new diagnosis, from a patient treated with antithyroid drugs. The TCR comes from a woman aged 30 to 39 with Graves disease. CDR3 coding DNA: TGTGCCAGCTCACTGGGACTAGCGGATCGGCAGTACTTC. Translation: CASSLGLADRQYF.